This T cell receptor (beta chain) stems from a study of blood T cell repertoires in COVID-19. Data came from immunoSEQ multiplex PCR; TCRdb stores just in-frame clones and leaves some out. The table lists about 330,000 clones, approximately 86% of them singletons. The sequencing input was peripheral blood. This receptor was obtained from a young man with COVID-19, enrolled during active disease.

CDR3 residues: CASGATGGDYGYTF. The CDR3 region has the DNA TGTGCCAGCGGAGCGACAGGGGGAGACTATGGCTACACCTTC. The chain joins TRBV6-5 to TRBJ1-2, with 9 nucleotides matching TRBD1. V lost 8 bases, J lost 3 bases, and 7 bases stayed unmatched. This CDR3 comprises 14 residues. Germline CDR1 MNHEY, CDR2 SVGAGI.